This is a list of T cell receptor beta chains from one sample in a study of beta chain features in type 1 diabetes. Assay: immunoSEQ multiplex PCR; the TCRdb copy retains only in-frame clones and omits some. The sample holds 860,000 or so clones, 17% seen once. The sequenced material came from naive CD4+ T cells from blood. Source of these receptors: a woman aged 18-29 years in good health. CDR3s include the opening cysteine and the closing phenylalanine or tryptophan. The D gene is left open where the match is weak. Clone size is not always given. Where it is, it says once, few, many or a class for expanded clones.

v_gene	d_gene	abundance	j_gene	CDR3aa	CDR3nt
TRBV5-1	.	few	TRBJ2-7	CASSSRITYEQYF	TGCGCCAGCAGCAGCAGGATTACCTACGAGCAGTACTTC
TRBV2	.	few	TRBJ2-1	CASSVEGSSSYNEQFF	TGTGCCAGCAGTGTCGAAGGGTCTAGCTCCTACAATGAGCAGTTCTTC
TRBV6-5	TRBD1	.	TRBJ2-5	CASRSPGQGVETQYF	TGTGCCAGCAGGTCTCCGGGACAGGGAGTAGAGACCCAGTACTTC
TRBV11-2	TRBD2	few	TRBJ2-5	CASSGLAGGLLETQYF	TGTGCCAGCAGCGGACTAGCGGGAGGGCTCTTAGAGACCCAGTACTTC
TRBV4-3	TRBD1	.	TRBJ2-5	CASSQLTGSLAQYF	TGCGCCAGCAGCCAATTGACAGGGTCCTTGGCCCAGTACTTC
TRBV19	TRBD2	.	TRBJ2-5	CASSFLAGGQETQYF	TGTGCCAGTAGTTTTCTAGCGGGAGGGCAAGAGACCCAGTACTTC
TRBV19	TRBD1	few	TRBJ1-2	CASGTGGVFNGYTF	TGTGCCAGTGGCACAGGGGGCGTATTCAATGGCTACACCTTC
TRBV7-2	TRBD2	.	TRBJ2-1	CASSSTSGRAFEQFF	TGTGCCAGCAGCTCAACTAGCGGGAGGGCCTTTGAGCAGTTCTTC
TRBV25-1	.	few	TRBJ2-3	CASSRPGTDTQYF	TGTGCCAGCAGTCGTCCCGGCACAGATACGCAGTATTTT
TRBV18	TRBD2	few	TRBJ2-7	CASSPGTSGRHEQYF	TGTGCCAGCTCACCCGGGACTAGCGGGAGACACGAGCAGTACTTC
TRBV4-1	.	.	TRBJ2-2	CASRGRLNTGELFF	TGCGCCAGCAGAGGCCGGTTGAACACCGGGGAGCTGTTTTTT
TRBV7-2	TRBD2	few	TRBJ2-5	CASSRHLAGETQYF	TGTGCCAGCAGCCGGCATTTAGCGGGAGAGACCCAGTACTTC
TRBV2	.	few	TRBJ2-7	CASSFGGYEQYF	TGTGCCAGCAGCTTCGGGGGTTACGAGCAGTACTTC
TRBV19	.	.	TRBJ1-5	CASRHRDTLNQPQHF	TGTGCCAGTAGGCACCGGGACACCCTCAATCAGCCCCAGCATTTT
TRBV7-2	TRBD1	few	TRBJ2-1	CASSLTQGARVEQFF	TGTGCCAGCAGCTTAACGCAGGGGGCGCGTGTTGAGCAGTTCTTC
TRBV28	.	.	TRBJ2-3	CASSQGTSTDTQYF	TGTGCCAGCAGTCAGGGGACTAGCACAGATACGCAGTATTTT
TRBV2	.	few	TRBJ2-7	CASTRDLGLYEQYF	TGTGCCAGCACGAGGGACCTGGGACTCTACGAGCAGTACTTC
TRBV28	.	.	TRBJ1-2	CASREGANYGYTF	TGTGCCAGCAGGGAAGGGGCTAACTATGGCTACACCTTC
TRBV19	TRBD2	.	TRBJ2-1	CASRGLADYNEQFF	TGTGCCAGTAGGGGACTAGCGGACTACAATGAGCAGTTCTTC
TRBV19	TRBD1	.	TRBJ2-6	CATRGWGQGFRASGANVLTF	TGTGCCACCAGAGGTTGGGGACAGGGATTTAGAGCCTCTGGGGCCAACGTCCTGACTTTC
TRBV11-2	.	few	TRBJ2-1	CASSPDHYNEQFF	TGTGCCAGCAGCCCGGACCACTACAATGAGCAGTTCTTC
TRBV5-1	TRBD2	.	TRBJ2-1	CASSLNPLLAGVYNEQFF	TGCGCCAGCAGCTTGAACCCCCTGCTAGCGGGAGTTTACAATGAGCAGTTCTTC
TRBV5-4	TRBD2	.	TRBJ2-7	CASSPGPGTSGAYEQYF	TGTGCCAGCAGCCCGGGCCCTGGGACTAGCGGGGCCTACGAGCAGTACTTC
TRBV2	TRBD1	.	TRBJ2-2	CASGQGKNTGELFF	TGTGCCAGCGGACAGGGGAAGAACACCGGGGAGCTGTTTTTT
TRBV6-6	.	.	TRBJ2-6	CATIATVGANVLTF	TGTGCCACCATAGCGACAGTAGGGGCCAACGTCCTGACTTTC
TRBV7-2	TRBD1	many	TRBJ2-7	CASSPGTGNYEQYF	TGTGCCAGCAGCCCCGGGACAGGGAACTACGAGCAGTACTTC
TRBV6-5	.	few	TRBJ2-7	CASRGGMVGEQYF	TGTGCCAGCAGGGGCGGGATGGTAGGCGAGCAGTACTTC
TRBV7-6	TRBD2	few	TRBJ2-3	CASSLGVLAGVHTDTQYF	TGTGCCAGCAGCTTAGGAGTATTGGCGGGAGTGCACACAGATACGCAGTATTTT
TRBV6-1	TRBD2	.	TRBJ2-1	CASRTSEFPYNEQFF	TGTGCCAGCAGGACTAGCGAATTCCCCTACAATGAGCAGTTCTTC
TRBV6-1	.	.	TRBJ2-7	CAHGLGGSSYEQYF	TGTGCCCACGGATTAGGAGGGAGCTCCTACGAGCAGTACTTC
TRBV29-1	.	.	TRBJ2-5	CSVLLVRETQYF	TGCAGCGTTTTACTAGTCCGAGAGACCCAGTACTTC
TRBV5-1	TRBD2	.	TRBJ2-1	CASSSGLAGAYNEQFF	TGCGCCAGCAGCTCTGGCCTAGCGGGGGCGTACAATGAGCAGTTCTTC
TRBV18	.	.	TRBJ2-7	CASSPGVLEQYF	TGTGCCAGCTCACCAGGGGTTTTAGAGCAGTACTTC
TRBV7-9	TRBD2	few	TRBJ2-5	CASSLRGGETQYF	TGTGCCAGCAGCTTACGCGGGGGGGAGACCCAGTACTTC
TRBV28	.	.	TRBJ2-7	CASSLGGLNEQYF	TGTGCCAGCAGTTTAGGGGGTTTAAACGAGCAGTACTTC
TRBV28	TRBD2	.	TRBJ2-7	CASSYSGNGEQYF	TGTGCCAGCAGTTATAGCGGGAATGGCGAGCAGTACTTC
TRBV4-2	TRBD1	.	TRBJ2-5	CASSQEVGGAETQYF	TGTGCCAGCAGCCAAGAGGTAGGGGGCGCAGAGACCCAGTACTTC
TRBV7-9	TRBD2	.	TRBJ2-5	CASSLRGLQETQYF	TGTGCCAGCAGCTTAAGGGGACTACAAGAGACCCAGTACTTC
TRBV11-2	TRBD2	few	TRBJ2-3	CASILREGTDTQYF	TGTGCCAGCATCTTGCGGGAGGGCACAGATACGCAGTATTTT
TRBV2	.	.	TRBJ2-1	CASSWDFEQFF	TGTGCCAGCAGTTGGGACTTTGAGCAGTTCTTC
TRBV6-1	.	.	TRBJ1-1	CASSEGWGAFF	TGTGCCAGCAGTGAAGGCTGGGGGGCTTTCTTT
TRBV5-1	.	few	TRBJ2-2	CASSLPPGELFF	TGCGCCAGCAGCTTACCCCCCGGGGAGCTGTTTTTT
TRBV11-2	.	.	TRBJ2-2	CASTQGFDTGELFF	TGTGCCAGCACGCAGGGCTTTGACACCGGGGAGCTGTTTTTT
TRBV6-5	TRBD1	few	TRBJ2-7	CASSRDRGQYYEQYF	TGTGCCAGCAGTAGGGACAGGGGGCAGTACTACGAGCAGTACTTC
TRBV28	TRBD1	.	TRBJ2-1	CASSLTGASVNEQFF	TGTGCCAGCAGTTTAACAGGGGCATCGGTTAATGAGCAGTTCTTC
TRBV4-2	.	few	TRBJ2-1	CASSQEWNDEQFF	TGTGCCAGCAGCCAAGAGTGGAACGATGAGCAGTTCTTC
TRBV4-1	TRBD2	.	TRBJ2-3	CASSPTRLASVSSTDTQYF	TGCGCCAGCAGCCCCACAAGACTAGCATCGGTTAGTAGCACAGATACGCAGTATTTT
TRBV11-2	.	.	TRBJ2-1	CASSLDRTLEQFF	TGTGCCAGCAGCTTAGATCGAACTTTGGAGCAGTTCTTC
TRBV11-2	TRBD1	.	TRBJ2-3	CASSLGRTGPYTDTQYF	TGTGCCAGCAGCTTAGGCCGGACAGGGCCCTACACAGATACGCAGTATTTT